This TCR beta chain is from a study of beta chain features in type 1 diabetes. The whole isolated RNA underwent reverse transcription, so sequencing captured expressed TCRB transcripts. Assay used: immunoSEQ multiplex PCR; TCRdb lists only in-frame clones, some missing. The table records some 360,000 clones, around 19% of them present only once. The study's findings and limits: The naive, central memory and Treg TCRB repertoires looked more alike in patients than they did in healthy donors.

This clone was counted between two and nine times. What it binds is not known. Heparinised blood was drawn once per donor, averaging around 110 mL. CD45RO/CCR7/CD25/CD127/CD95/CD27 separated CD4+ naive, central memory, regulatory and stem cell-like memory cells by sorting. Trimming left V 4 bases short and J 8 bases short, with 18 bases between. The CDR3 has 14 amino acids. The germline CDR1 and CDR2 sequences are SQVTM and ANQGSEA. The sequence derives from a woman aged 18-29 years in good health. The specimen was naive CD4+ T cells from blood. The V and J genes are TRBV29-1 and TRBJ2-1, with D possibly being TRBD2 (5 bases). The CDR3 DNA is TGCAGCGTTGTATCGCCTAGCAGGTACGATGAGCAGTTCTTC. Protein: CSVVSPSRYDEQFF.